This entry lists 22 T cell receptor beta chains sequenced from one sample in a study of identical twins. TCRdb independently ran MiXCR on the 5' RACE reads; one entry per CDR3 protein. Of a few hundred thousand distinct CDR3 sequences listed, approximately 10% are singletons. These data also featured in a second study, about yellow fever vaccine responses in identical twins.

Input material: PBMCs. All receptors come from a woman aged 18-29 years in good health.

This clonotype was picked up a small number of times. The CDR3 coding sequence is TGTGCCAGCAGTACCGCCTTGGGACGCTCTGGGGCCAACGTCCTGACTTTC. It is translated as CASSTALGRSGANVLTF. The rearrangement joins TRBV2 to TRBJ2-6; D tentatively fits TRBD1 or TRBD2 (5 bases each). The V end lost 5 bases, the J end lost 0 bases, and 14 bases lay between the germline ends. Germline V gene sequence: CDR1 SNHLY, CDR2 FYNNEI. The CDR3 is 17 residues long.

This clonotype was counted many times. J is TRBJ2-5 and V is TRBV7-9, with 9 nucleotides matching TRBD1. CDR1 and CDR2 (germline): SEHNR, FQNEAQ (reference sequence). There are 15 residues in the CDR3. J lost 3 bases, V lost 5 bases, and 7 bases had no gene match. The CDR3 DNA reads TGTGCCAGCAGCCCAGTGACAGGGGGGGAAGAGACCCAGTACTTC. As protein: CASSPVTGGEETQYF.

This clonotype was seen repeatedly, ten times or more. The chain joins TRBV4-2 to TRBJ2-3; D is tentatively TRBD1 or TRBD2 (5 bases each). The length of the CDR3 is 16 residues. The germline V gene has CDR1 LGHNA and CDR2 YNFKEQ. With 3 bases removed from V and 4 bases from J, the gap between germline ends came to 17 bases. The chain's CDR3 is CASSHERGKGPDTQYF. The CDR3 region has the DNA TGTGCCAGCAGCCACGAAAGGGGAAAGGGACCAGATACGCAGTATTTT.

This clonotype appeared a few times. The chain carries TRBV18 and TRBJ2-3; D remains unclear. The CDR3 sequence is 14 residues long. The ends were cut back, 3 bases at V and 0 bases at J, with 7 bases in the middle. The V gene's germline CDR1 is KGHSH and CDR2 LQKENI. The CDR3 bases are TGTGCCAGCTCACCCTCTTCTAGCACAGATACGCAGTATTTT. As protein: CASSPSSSTDTQYF.

In DNA, the CDR3 is TGCGCCAGCAGCAAGCGGGACAGCTCCTACGAGCAGTACTTC. Amino acid sequence: CASSKRDSSYEQYF. The V and J genes are TRBV5-1 and TRBJ2-7; D is possibly TRBD1 or TRBD2 (7 bases each). Germline V CDR1 and CDR2: SGHRS, YFSETQ. The V and J ends lost 4 bases and 0 bases respectively, with 11 bases between them. This CDR3 has 14 residues.

This clonotype was seen more than once but under ten times. The gene calls are TRBV29-1 and TRBJ2-6, with a possible D match to TRBD1 (5 bases). The CDR3 extends over 13 amino acids. The germline CDR1 and CDR2 sequences are SQVTM and ANQGSEA. The V end lost 5 bases, the J end lost 1 base, and 6 bases lay between the germline ends. The chain's CDR3 is CSVQGSGANVLTF. The DNA for the CDR3 is TGCAGCGTTCAGGGTTCTGGGGCCAACGTCCTGACTTTC.

This clonotype appeared many times. J is TRBJ2-1 and V is TRBV6-1, with TRBD1 identical over 9 bases. V was clipped by 6 bases and J by 7 bases; unmatched bases: 10. Germline lookup yields CDR1 MNHNS and CDR2 SASEGT. This CDR3 region has 15 residues. CDR3 loop: CASRPPGTGWNEQFF. CDR3 nucleotide sequence: TGTGCCAGCAGACCGCCGGGGACAGGGTGGAATGAGCAGTTCTTC.

This clonotype occurred many times. One junction end does not reproduce the germline sequence, and a read error may be involved. The V and J genes are TRBV6-2 or TRBV6-3 and TRBJ2-1; TRBD1 aligns across 7 bases. This CDR3 is built from 11 residues. Germline V gene data show CDR1 as MNHEY and CDR2 as SVGEGT. The CDR3 sequence is CASSRDSSAIF. The CDR3 DNA reads as TGTGCCAGCAGCCGGGACAGTTCCGCTATCTTC.

This clonotype has more than one count but fewer than ten. The rearrangement links TRBV28 to TRBJ2-2; no firm D call. This CDR3 is 16 amino acids long. Trimming took 2 bases from V and 4 from J, leaving 14 bases between them. CDR1 MDHEN and CDR2 SYDVKM come from the germline V gene. The DNA for the CDR3 is TGTGCCAGCAGTTTAGGACCTCCTCCCCGCACCGGGGAGCTGTTTTTT. It encodes CASSLGPPPRTGELFF.

The rearrangement uses TRBV6-2 or TRBV6-3 and TRBJ1-2; the D gene is possibly TRBD1 (6 bases). V was trimmed by 8 bases and J by 6 bases, leaving 16 bases between them. The CDR3 sequence is 13 residues long. In germline, CDR1 is MNHEY, CDR2 SVGEGT. The CDR3 is CASANPRTDGYTF. CDR3 nucleotides: TGTGCCAGCGCGAATCCCCGGACAGATGGCTACACCTTC.

V gene TRBV5-1 combines with J gene TRBJ1-1; D gene unclear. V was shortened by 4 bases and J by 7 bases, with 20 bases between the two germline ends. CDR3 length: 15 residues. Germline lookup yields CDR1 SGHRS and CDR2 YFSETQ. The CDR3: CASSRLGGPWGEAFF. CDR3 in DNA: TGCGCCAGCAGCCGATTAGGTGGACCGTGGGGTGAAGCTTTCTTT.

This chain's CDR3 is CASSRRPGQETQYF. For the CDR3, the DNA is TGTGCCAGCAGTCGTCGCCCGGGACAAGAGACCCAGTACTTC. The rearrangement joins TRBV6-1 to TRBJ2-5, with D possibly TRBD2 on 5 matching bases. Per the germline V gene, CDR1 is MNHNS and CDR2 is SASEGT. V gave up 5 bases and J gave up 2 bases, with 12 bases separating them. There are 14 residues in the CDR3.

This chain links TRBV11-2 with TRBJ1-3; D remains unclear. The CDR3 is made up of 13 amino acids. Germline V CDR1 and CDR2: SGHAT, FQNNGV. The V and J ends lost 3 bases and 4 bases respectively, with 7 bases between them. Here the CDR3 reads CASSLWSGNTIYF. CDR3 DNA: TGTGCCAGCAGCTTGTGGTCAGGAAACACCATATATTTT.

A note on this clonotype: One junction end does not reproduce the germline sequence, and a read error may be involved. The chain joins TRBV5-1 to TRBJ2-5; unclear D gene. This CDR3 comprises 13 residues. Germline V lookup: CDR1 SGHRS, CDR2 YFSETQ. CDR3 sequence reads: CTSSLVSEETQYF. Here the CDR3 DNA reads TGCACCAGCAGCTTAGTGTCAGAAGAGACCCAGTACTTC.

Note on this clonotype: The germline gene is not matched at one end of the junction; a read error may be the cause. The rearrangement links TRBV27 to TRBJ2-7; D not certain. CDR3 length: 16 residues. Germline assignment: CDR1 MNHEY and CDR2 SMNVEV (reference sequence). CDR3 sequence: CASSLSISGVSDEQYF. In nucleotides, the CDR3 is TGTGCCAGCAGTTTATCGATAAGTGGGGTCTCCGACGAGCAGTACTTC.

This clonotype was seen a handful of times. The chain couples TRBV20-1 to TRBJ2-1; 7 bases line up with TRBD1. Germline assignment: CDR1 DFQATT and CDR2 SNEGSKA (reference sequence). This CDR3 comprises 18 residues. Germline trimming cut 2 bases from V and 0 bases from J; bases unmatched to any gene: 13. CDR3 nucleotide sequence: TGCAGTGCTAGAAAGATCGGGACAGATTTTTACTCCTACAATGAGCAGTTCTTC. As protein: CSARKIGTDFYSYNEQFF.

This clonotype was found a few times. The V call is TRBV11-2, the J call TRBJ2-3; TRBD1 agrees at 10 bases. The trim removed 6 bases at V and 0 bases at J, leaving 9 bases unmatched. Germline values: CDR1 SGHAT, CDR2 FQNNGV. The CDR3 totals 17 residues. The CDR3 protein is CASRRTGGSGSTDTQYF. The CDR3 coding sequence is TGTGCCAGCAGGCGGACAGGGGGATCTGGTAGCACAGATACGCAGTATTTT.

This sequence joins TRBV29-1 and TRBJ2-5; possibly TRBD1 for D (5 bases). Germline V gene data show CDR1 as SQVTM and CDR2 as ANQGSEA. Trimming removed 7 bases at V and 4 bases at J, with 13 bases between. This CDR3 has 12 amino acids. The CDR3 DNA follows: TGCAGCGCTACAAGACAGCGAGAGACCCAGTACTTC. The encoded protein is CSATRQRETQYF. Combining the CDR3 with reference TRBV29-1 and TRBJ2-5 gives the whole variable domain SAVISQKPSRDICQRGTSLTIQCQVDSQVTMMFWYRQQPGQSLTLIATANQGSEATYESGFVIDKFPISRPNLTFSTLTVSNMSPEDSSIYLCSATRQRETQYFGPGTRLLVL.

This clonotype appeared once. The chain joins TRBV7-2 to TRBJ2-5; 15 nucleotides match TRBD2. The CDR3 has 16 amino acids. V dropped 5 bases and J dropped 8; count of bases not matched to a gene: 9. The germline gives CDR1 SGHTA, CDR2 FQGNSA. The CDR3 loop is CASSPPGLAGGQTQYF. The CDR3 DNA reads TGTGCCAGCAGCCCCCCGGGACTAGCGGGAGGCCAAACCCAGTACTTC.

This clonotype showed up many times. The genes are TRBV20-1 and TRBJ2-3, with D perhaps assigned TRBD1 or TRBD2 (5 bases each). Germline V gene sequence: CDR1 DFQATT, CDR2 SNEGSKA (reference sequence). V lost 0 bases, J lost 3 bases, and 7 bases lay in between. The CDR3 totals 13 residues. The CDR3 coding sequence is TGCAGTGCTAGAGATTGGGGGACAGATACGCAGTATTTT. Translation gives CSARDWGTDTQYF.

This clonotype was seen many times. Written as DNA, the CDR3 is TGCAGCGTTGAAGGACTAGCCCGCAATGAGCAGTTCTTC. Translating gives CSVEGLARNEQFF. The J gene is TRBJ2-1, the V gene TRBV29-1, with 7 nucleotides matching TRBD2. CDR3 length: 13 residues. J was trimmed by 6 bases and V by 1 base; bases with no gene match: 3. Germline CDR1 SQVTM, CDR2 ANQGSEA.

The chain employs TRBV21-1 and TRBJ2-7; TRBD2 is the table's D call, not checked against the DNA. TRBV21-1 is assigned pseudogene status. CDR3 size: 17 residues. CDR3 nucleotide sequence: TGTGCCAGCCCCTCGACTAGCGGTTCACCGACCCCCCAAGTGGAGTACTTC. Its translation is CASPSTSGSPTPQVEYF.